This T cell receptor (beta chain) was identified during a study of blood T cell repertoires in COVID-19. Germline lookup yields CDR1 MDHEN and CDR2 SYDVKM. V lost 5 bases, J lost 8 bases, and 12 bases lay in between. The CDR3 is made up of 12 amino acids. Produced via immunoSEQ multiplex PCR; TCRdb's table is partial and in-frame only. The table lists more than 250,000 clones, approximately 88% of them singletons, with roughly 1.2% in the top ten. Sequencing used PBMCs or T cells enriched from blood (not recorded which). This receptor was taken from a woman aged 40 to 50 with acute COVID-19. This rearrangement joins TRBV28 to TRBJ1-2, with unresolved D. CDR3 sequence (DNA): TGTGCCAGCAGTCCCCTCGGAGGGGGCTACACCTTC. Translating it yields CASSPLGGGYTF.